The 10 T cell receptor beta chains in this list originate from one sample, sequenced in a study of T cells in Graves' hyperthyroidism and ophthalmopathy. The source material, RNA transcripts, was used to amplify TCR beta CDR3 regions. The TCR CDR3 was amplified in a first-round RT-PCR using the HTBI primer set. TCRdb recomputed calls from the multiplex PCR reads with MiXCR, one row per CDR3 protein. The data contain some 510,000 distinct CDR3 sequences, 46% of them singletons. Sequencing was carried out using peripheral blood or thyroid tissue (not recorded which). These receptor sequences come from a young woman with Graves' hyperthyroidism.

The rearrangement uses TRBV2 and TRBJ1-2; 10 nucleotides match TRBD1. CDR1 SNHLY and CDR2 FYNNEI come from the germline V gene. J gave up 4 bases and V 6 bases, and 8 bases lay outside the gene matches. The CDR3 is 15 residues long. This CDR3 reads CASSARTGGRYGYTF. The CDR3 bases are TGTGCCAGCAGCGCAAGGACAGGGGGTCGCTATGGCTACACCTTC.

V gene TRBV7-9 combines with J gene TRBJ1-6; a weak D match, TRBD1 (6 bases). Trimming stripped 1 base from V and 7 bases from J, with 14 bases between. The germline V gene encodes CDR1 SEHNR and CDR2 FQNEAQ (reference sequence). This CDR3 is 16 amino acids long. As DNA, the CDR3 is TGTGCCAGCAGCTTAGTTGGAGGGGGTAAAAATTCACCCCTCCACTTT. This codes for CASSLVGGGKNSPLHF.

As to this clonotype: Since a much larger clone is just one base distant, this may be a read error. The rearrangement joins TRBV29-1 to TRBJ2-7, with 7 bases identical to TRBD1. With 5 bases clipped from V and 6 bases from J, the junction kept 1 base outside the gene matches. The CDR3 totals 10 residues. Germline CDR1 reads SQVTM; CDR2 reads ANQGSEA. CDR3: CSVRTGEQYF. CDR3 bases: TGCAGCGTTCGGACAGGCGAGCAGTACTTC.

Comment on this clonotype: A much larger clone differs by one base, so this may be a read error. CDR3 nucleotides: TGTGCCAGCAGAGGGAAGAGCGCTGATGAAAAACTGTTTTTT. Protein sequence: CASRGKSADEKLFF. The rearrangement links TRBV7-9 to TRBJ1-4; D uncertain. V lost 6 bases, J lost 6 bases, and 14 bases lay in between. Germline V CDR1 and CDR2: SEHNR, FQNEAQ (reference sequence). CDR3 length: 14 residues.

Many counts were recorded for this clonotype. The rearrangement joins TRBV10-3 to TRBJ1-1; 8 nucleotides line up with TRBD1. The germline gives CDR1 ENHRY, CDR2 SYGVKD. Germline trimming cut 9 bases from V and 6 bases from J; bases unmatched to any gene: 12. The CDR3 totals 14 residues. This CDR3 is CAMNPDREGAEAFF. The CDR3 region has the DNA TGTGCCATGAACCCGGACAGGGAGGGAGCTGAAGCTTTCTTT.

The chain employs TRBV7-2 and TRBJ2-2, with TRBD2 matching over 9 bases. Germline-derived CDR1 and CDR2 are SGHTA and FQGNSA. The CDR3 covers 18 residues. V lost 1 base to trimming and J lost 6 bases; unmatched junction nucleotides: 12. CDR3 in DNA: TGTGCCAGCAGCTTAGTAGCGCGGGCGGGAGGGCCCGCCGGGGAGCTGTTTTTT. Amino acid sequence: CASSLVARAGGPAGELFF.

Only one count was recorded for this clonotype. The chain employs TRBV9 and TRBJ2-6; D might be TRBD2 (5 bases). The CDR3 totals 19 residues. V dropped 3 bases and J dropped 1 base, with 20 bases sitting between them. The V gene's germline CDR1 is SGDLS and CDR2 YYNGEE. The CDR3 is CASSAAGPGSLSGANVLTF. The CDR3 bases are TGTGCCAGCAGCGCCGCCGGGCCGGGGTCTTTGTCTGGGGCCAACGTCCTGACTTTC.

The table lists this clonotype with many counts. CDR3 nucleotide sequence: TGTGCCAGCAGCCATTCGACGAAGAACACTGAAGCTTTCTTT. Amino acid sequence: CASSHSTKNTEAFF. This chain uses TRBV3-1 with TRBJ1-1; no clear D. This CDR3 has 14 amino acids. Per the germline V gene, CDR1 is LGHDT and CDR2 is YNNKEL (reference sequence). The V and J ends lost 3 bases and 1 base respectively, with 9 bases between them.

This clonotype appeared many times. This CDR3 reads CSVQKDLRVETQYF. Written as DNA, the CDR3 is TGCAGCGTACAGAAAGACCTAAGGGTAGAGACCCAGTACTTC. V usage is TRBV29-1 and J usage is TRBJ2-5; D is undetermined. Germline values: CDR1 SQVTM, CDR2 ANQGSEA. V was trimmed by 6 bases and J by 4 bases, leaving 18 bases between them. CDR3 length: 14 amino acids.

The CDR3 loop reads CSVEVGLASYEQYF. The CDR3 DNA reads TGCAGCGTTGAAGTAGGGCTAGCAAGCTACGAGCAGTACTTC. This rearrangement joins TRBV29-1 to TRBJ2-7; D is perhaps TRBD2 (5 bases). Trimming stripped 1 base from V and 3 bases from J, with 13 bases between. The germline gives CDR1 SQVTM, CDR2 ANQGSEA. This CDR3 is built from 14 residues.